The clone carrying this TCR beta chain was detected ten times or more. The antigen remains undetermined. Newly diagnosed patients aged 18 to 65 had hyperthyroidism of under 2 months' duration. Investigators excluded patients with uncontrolled infection, other autoimmune disease, pregnancy or lactation. These data come from a study of T cells in Graves' hyperthyroidism and ophthalmopathy. Amplification yielded TCR beta CDR3 regions, with RNA transcripts as the source. HTBI primers were employed in a first-round RT-PCR of the TCR CDR3. TCRdb analysed the multiplex PCR reads with MiXCR anew, one entry per CDR3 protein. This table has around 620,000 distinct CDR3 sequences, around 15% appearing once. CDR1 and CDR2 from the germline V gene are SEHNR and FQNEAQ (reference sequence). The CDR3 sequence is 16 residues long. The V end lost 2 bases, the J end lost 2 bases, and 15 bases lay between the germline ends.

Study results and caveats: Model-based prediction identified ophthalmopathy a median around 6.5 months prior to its onset.

The receptor's source is a woman in her thirties with Graves' hyperthyroidism. Sequenced sample: blood. The rearrangement links TRBV7-9 to TRBJ2-5, with D possibly being TRBD2 (6 bases). In DNA, the CDR3 is TGTGCCAGCAGCTTACTCACAAGAGGGAGGCAAGAGACCCAGTACTTC. As protein: CASSLLTRGRQETQYF.